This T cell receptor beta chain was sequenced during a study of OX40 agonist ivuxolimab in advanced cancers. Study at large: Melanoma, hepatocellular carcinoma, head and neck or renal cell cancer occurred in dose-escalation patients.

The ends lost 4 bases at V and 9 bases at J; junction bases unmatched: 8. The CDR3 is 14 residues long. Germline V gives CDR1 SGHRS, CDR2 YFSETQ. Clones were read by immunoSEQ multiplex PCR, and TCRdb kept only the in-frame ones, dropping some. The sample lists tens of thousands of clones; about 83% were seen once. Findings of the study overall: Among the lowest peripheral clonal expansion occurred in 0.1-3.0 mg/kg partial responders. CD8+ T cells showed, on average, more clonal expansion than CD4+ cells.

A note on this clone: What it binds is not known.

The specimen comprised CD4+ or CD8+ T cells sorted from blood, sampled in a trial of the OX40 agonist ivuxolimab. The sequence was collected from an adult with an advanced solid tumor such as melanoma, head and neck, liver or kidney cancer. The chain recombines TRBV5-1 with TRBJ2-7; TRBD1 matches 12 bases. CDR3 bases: TGCGCCAGCAGCGGATCCGGGACAGGGGGCCGGCAGTACTTC. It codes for CASSGSGTGGRQYF.